These 25 T cell receptor beta chains originate from one sample sequenced in a study of T cell repertoires in cytomegalovirus infection. The antigens for these receptors are not known. TCRdb recomputed calls from the reads with MiXCR, one row per CDR3 protein. The table lists 900,000 to 950,000 distinct CDR3 sequences, approximately 32% of them singletons. The sequencing here drew on cultured CD8+ T cells from PBMCs, taken from culture after CMV antigen stimulation. These receptors all stem from a human donor in good health (CMV status not recorded). Some clones in this sample may be carry-over from other donors' samples.

J is TRBJ2-1 and V is TRBV24-1, with 7 bases that match TRBD1. This CDR3 is built from 16 residues. CDR1 KGHDR and CDR2 SFDVKD come from the germline V gene. Unmatched junction bases numbered 13, after V lost 4 bases and J lost 8 bases. The CDR3 sequence is CATSDPDRVAVYEQFF. The CDR3 nucleotides read TGTGCCACCAGTGACCCCGACAGGGTGGCGGTCTATGAGCAGTTCTTC.

The chain recombines TRBV5-4 with TRBJ1-1; D may be TRBD1 (6 bases). The CDR3 consists of 16 residues. With 0 bases removed from V and 7 bases from J, the gap between germline ends came to 19 bases. CDR1 is SGHNT and CDR2 is YYREEE in the germline V gene (reference sequence). CDR3 sequence: CASSLEAGVSVGEAFF. The CDR3 nucleotides are TGTGCCAGCAGCTTGGAAGCAGGGGTCAGCGTGGGTGAAGCTTTCTTT.

The V and J genes are TRBV7-6 and TRBJ1-1; 10 bases line up with TRBD1. After removal of 5 bases from V and 0 bases from J, the junction contained 6 bases not matched to a gene. CDR1 SGHVS and CDR2 FNYEAQ come from the germline V gene. This CDR3 spans 16 amino acids. DNA for the CDR3: TGTGCCAGCAGCCCGCCCGGACAGGGGGTGAACACTGAAGCTTTCTTT. It encodes CASSPPGQGVNTEAFF.

This clonotype has ten or more counts. V usage is TRBV7-2 and J usage is TRBJ2-5; the D gene could be TRBD1 or TRBD2 (5 bases each). The germline V and J ends were trimmed by 5 bases and 1 base, with 14 bases remaining between them. The length of the CDR3 is 15 residues. Looked up from germline, CDR1 is SGHTA and CDR2 is FQGNSA. CDR3 amino acids: CASSGGKGGQETQYF. DNA for the CDR3: TGTGCCAGCAGCGGGGGAAAAGGCGGCCAAGAGACCCAGTACTTC.

The rearrangement joins TRBV7-9 to TRBJ1-5, with D possibly being TRBD1 (6 bases). Between the trimmed V and J ends, which lost 5 bases and 0 bases, there was a span of 23 bases. CDR1 and CDR2 from the germline V gene are SEHNR and FQNEAQ (reference sequence). The CDR3 has 19 amino acids. The CDR3 reads CASSLSDRTQSYSNQPQHF. CDR3 bases: TGTGCCAGCAGCCTCTCGGACAGAACACAATCATATAGCAATCAGCCCCAGCATTTT.

The V call is TRBV12-5, the J call TRBJ2-2; D perhaps matches TRBD1 (5 bases). The CDR3 spans 15 residues. In germline, CDR1 is LGHNT, CDR2 FRNRAP. V lost 2 bases and J lost 1, with 8 bases in between. DNA of the CDR3: TGTGCTAGTGGTTTGAGCAGGGAGAACACCGGGGAGCTGTTTTTT. Residues: CASGLSRENTGELFF.

This chain uses TRBV6-5 with TRBJ2-5; D is possibly TRBD1 (6 bases). CDR1 is MNHEY, CDR2 SVGAGI, per germline. With 8 bases removed from V and 4 bases from J, the gap between germline ends came to 20 bases. CDR3 size: 15 residues. Written as DNA, the CDR3 is TGTGCCAGCTCGCAGACCTTAGGGGGTCGAGAGACCCAGTACTTC. Translated: CASSQTLGGRETQYF.

CDR3 region: CASEDWRGEGGKLFF. The CDR3 DNA reads TGTGCCAGTGAAGACTGGAGGGGGGAAGGCGGAAAACTGTTTTTT. The J gene is TRBJ1-4, the V gene TRBV6-1; weak D call: TRBD1 (6 bases). The germline CDR1 and CDR2 sequences are MNHNS and SASEGT. The CDR3 sequence is 15 residues long. V was pared by 9 bases and J by 10 bases, with 24 bases between.

In regard to this clonotype: Sequence at one end of the junction differs from germline and may be a read error. The rearrangement uses TRBV28 and TRBJ1-5; D unresolved. Per the germline V gene, CDR1 is MDHEN and CDR2 is SYDVKM. The length of the CDR3 is 15 residues. The CDR3 loop reads CTSNGVLLGNQPQHF. CDR3 sequence (DNA): TGTACCAGCAATGGGGTACTATTGGGCAATCAGCCCCAGCATTTT.

The chain uses TRBV12-5 and TRBJ1-4; tentative D call: TRBD1 (5 bases). The CDR3 is 15 amino acids. Germline-derived CDR1 and CDR2 are LGHNT and FRNRAP. V was clipped by 5 bases and J by 8 bases, with 18 bases between them. The CDR3 loop reads CASGPESGAEEKLFF. The DNA for the CDR3 is TGTGCTAGTGGTCCCGAGTCCGGGGCGGAAGAAAAACTGTTTTTT.

J is TRBJ2-3 and V is TRBV23-1, with D maybe TRBD1 (6 bases). TRBV23-1 is reported as an ORF; its role is uncertain. This CDR3 has 14 residues. Trimming pared 4 bases from V and 0 bases from J, leaving 8 bases between. CDR3 sequence: CASSRGHSTDTQYF. CDR3 sequence (DNA): TGCGCCAGCAGTCGGGGGCACAGCACAGATACGCAGTATTTT.

This clonotype was counted many times. V usage is TRBV7-9 and J usage is TRBJ1-1, with 9 bases identical to TRBD1. CDR1 is SEHNR and CDR2 is FQNEAQ in the germline V gene (reference sequence). This CDR3 has 15 amino acids. Germline trimming cut 5 bases from V and 3 bases from J; bases unmatched to any gene: 7. The CDR3 loop is CASSTNRGRDTEAFF. The CDR3 bases are TGTGCCAGCAGCACGAACAGGGGGCGAGACACTGAAGCTTTCTTT.

In its sample, this clonotype was seen once. The V gene is TRBV7-6, the J gene TRBJ1-4, with TRBD1 identical over 10 bases. Germline V lookup: CDR1 SGHVS, CDR2 FNYEAQ. The V and J ends lost 4 bases and 8 bases, in that order; junction bases with no gene match: 7. This CDR3 is built from 15 residues. The CDR3 sequence is CASSSTGGAVEKLFF. DNA of the CDR3: TGTGCCAGCAGCTCGACAGGGGGCGCGGTCGAAAAACTGTTTTTT.

This clonotype was counted a few times. The J gene is TRBJ1-4, the V gene TRBV5-1, with 7 positions matching TRBD1. Unmatched junction bases numbered 12, after V lost 4 bases and J lost 0 bases. Per the germline V gene, CDR1 is SGHRS and CDR2 is YFSETQ. The CDR3 is 18 residues long. CDR3 in amino acids: CASSPEGTEKSTNEKLFF. Written as DNA, the CDR3 is TGCGCCAGCAGCCCGGAAGGGACAGAAAAATCAACTAATGAAAAACTGTTTTTT.

A few counts support this clonotype. This chain connects TRBV11-2 to TRBJ1-1; weak D call: TRBD1 (5 bases). CDR3 length equals 13 residues. Germline CDR1 is SGHAT and CDR2 is FQNNGV. Trimming removed 1 base from V and 8 bases from J, with 11 bases in between. The chain's CDR3 is CASSLGRGEEAFF. The CDR3 bases are TGTGCCAGCAGCTTAGGCCGGGGGGAAGAAGCTTTCTTT.

V and J are TRBV7-9 and TRBJ2-2; 10 bases map to TRBD2. V shed 2 bases and J 5 bases; nucleotides not matched to a gene: 5. This CDR3 contains 16 residues. CDR1 and CDR2 from the germline V gene are SEHNR and FQNEAQ (reference sequence). DNA for the CDR3: TGTGCCAGCAGCTTACTAGCGGGGGCAAGTACCGGGGAGCTGTTTTTT. This translates into CASSLLAGASTGELFF.

The chain links TRBV5-4 to TRBJ1-2; TRBD1 aligns across 7 bases. Germline CDR1 and CDR2: SGHNT and YYREEE (reference sequence). This CDR3 contains 15 residues. The J segment lost 0 bases and the V segment lost 4 bases, leaving 6 bases of the junction unmatched. The CDR3 nucleotides are TGTGCCAGCAGCCCCTGGACAGGAGCTAACTATGGCTACACCTTC. Amino acids: CASSPWTGANYGYTF.

V usage is TRBV7-6 and J usage is TRBJ1-2; D remains ambiguous. Germline V CDR1 and CDR2: SGHVS, FNYEAQ. The CDR3 runs 12 residues. V dropped 5 bases and J dropped 6 bases, with 10 bases sitting between them. The CDR3 coding sequence is TGTGCCAGCAGCGCCAACCAGCATGGCTACACCTTC. Its protein product is CASSANQHGYTF. Supplemented by reference TRBV7-6 and TRBJ1-2, the full variable domain reads GAGVSQSPRYKVTKRGQDVALRCDPISGHVSLYWYRQALGQGPEFLTYFNYEAQQDKSGLPNDRFSAERPEGSISTLTIQRTEQRDSAMYRCASSANQHGYTFGSGTRLTVV.

In its sample, this clonotype was seen a few times. V and J are TRBV6-1 and TRBJ2-3, with 8 bases matching TRBD1. This CDR3 is 15 amino acids long. Germline CDR1 reads MNHNS; CDR2 reads SASEGT. V shed 3 bases and J 4 bases; nucleotides not matched to a gene: 6. The CDR3 region has the DNA TGTGCCAGCAGTGAGCGCAGGGGGCTGGCAGATACGCAGTATTTT. Residues: CASSERRGLADTQYF.

This clonotype was observed at least ten times. The CDR3 reads CASSLNRGGNYGYTF. The CDR3 region has the DNA TGTGCCAGCAGCTTAAATCGGGGGGGGAACTATGGCTACACCTTC. The chain is built from TRBV7-2 and TRBJ1-2, with D perhaps TRBD1 (5 bases). This CDR3 comprises 15 residues. The V and J ends lost 2 bases and 2 bases respectively, with 12 bases between them. Germline values: CDR1 SGHTA, CDR2 FQGNSA.

The chain combines TRBV6-2 or TRBV6-3 with TRBJ2-5, with D possibly matching TRBD1 (7 bases). Trimming cost V 4 bases and J 5 bases, with 17 bases left between them. Germline V lookup: CDR1 MNHEY, CDR2 SVGEGT. This CDR3 comprises 15 residues. In DNA form, the CDR3 reads TGTGCCAGCAGTTTCCTATGGACAGGAGGGGAGACCCAGTACTTC. Protein product: CASSFLWTGGETQYF.

A few counts support this clonotype. The chain couples TRBV7-9 to TRBJ2-1; 10 bases fit TRBD2. Germline values: CDR1 SEHNR, CDR2 FQNEAQ (reference sequence). After removal of 7 bases from V and 12 bases from J, the junction contained 27 bases not matched to a gene. The CDR3 consists of 19 residues. The CDR3 DNA follows: TGTGCCAGCACCTCACCCGCTAGCGGGGGCCAACAGTCCTACATTGGGCAGTTCTTC. Protein: CASTSPASGGQQSYIGQFF.

The V and J genes are TRBV7-9 and TRBJ2-1; 8 nucleotides match TRBD2. V shed 5 bases and J 3 bases; nucleotides not matched to a gene: 6. CDR1 is SEHNR, CDR2 FQNEAQ, per germline (reference sequence). The CDR3 loop spans 15 amino acids. This CDR3 reads CASSRGGHFYNEQFF. CDR3 DNA: TGTGCCAGCAGCCGCGGGGGGCACTTCTACAATGAGCAGTTCTTC.

This chain joins TRBV6-2 or TRBV6-3 and TRBJ1-1; no definite D call. V shed 4 bases and J shed 7 bases, with 19 bases lying between them. The germline V gene encodes CDR1 MNHEY and CDR2 SVGEGT. The CDR3 has 15 residues. In DNA, the CDR3 is TGTGCCAGCAGTTCTAGATACCTACGACCGTTTGAAGCTTTCTTT. It translates to CASSSRYLRPFEAFF.

In DNA, the CDR3 is TGTGCCAGTAGTAATAGCATTCAGTACTTC. This translates into CASSNSIQYF. This chain uses TRBV19 with TRBJ2-4; no clear D. V was pared by 4 bases and J by 9 bases, with 4 bases between. The germline gives CDR1 LNHDA, CDR2 SQIVND (reference sequence). This CDR3 is 10 amino acids long.